This TCR beta chain was captured by sequencing in a study of blood T cell repertoires in COVID-19. The overall study: From T cells, B-cell-depleted T cells, or PBMCs came the material, which was cDNA or gDNA.

Authors' processing steps: Quantification of nucleated cells was approximated via reference gene primer amplification. Generated by immunoSEQ multiplex PCR, the TCRdb table keeps only in-frame clones and is missing some. Clone size and the V and J calls come from that table; the DNA yielded D and trimming. The data show 180,000 or so clones, with around 90% seen just once and approximately 1.4% held by the top ten. The CDR3 consists of 15 residues. Per the germline V gene, CDR1 is SGHAT and CDR2 is FQNNGV. V lost 0 bases and J lost 7, with 15 bases in between. The TCR sequence derives from a woman aged 50 to 65 with acute or convalescent COVID-19. The sequenced material came from peripheral blood. The chain is built from TRBV11-2 and TRBJ1-2; D not certain. In nucleotides, the CDR3 is TGTGCCAGCAGCTTAGAGGTTGCCAACGTGCGTGGCTACACCTTC. It is translated as CASSLEVANVRGYTF.